These T cell receptor beta chains were read from a single sample in a study of T cells in Graves' hyperthyroidism and ophthalmopathy. TCRdb re-called the multiplex PCR reads with MiXCR, one entry per CDR3 protein. This sample carries approximately 610,000 distinct CDR3 sequences, over 12% of them seen once, and the ten largest clones take roughly 4.3%. The sample comprised blood. These receptors all come from a woman aged 40 to 55 with Graves' ophthalmopathy. The CDR3 runs from the conserved cysteine through the conserved F or W. Fields, in order: D gene, clone size, V gene, J gene, CDR3 protein, CDR3 DNA. A D gene is named only where the DNA matches it firmly. Clone size is given for some rows only: seen once, a few or many times, or a class if the clone is expanded.

d_gene: TRBD2; abundance: NA; v_gene: TRBV11-2; j_gene: TRBJ2-7; CDR3aa: CASSYLAGPNEQYF; CDR3nt: TGTGCCAGCAGCTATCTAGCGGGACCAAACGAGCAGTACTTC
d_gene: NA; abundance: many; v_gene: TRBV29-1; j_gene: TRBJ2-5; CDR3aa: CSVDRDAFGGETQYF; CDR3nt: TGCAGCGTAGACCGGGACGCTTTCGGCGGGGAGACCCAGTACTTC
d_gene: NA; abundance: once; v_gene: TRBV6-5; j_gene: TRBJ2-2; CDR3aa: CASSYQGNWELFF; CDR3nt: TGTGCCAGCAGTTACCAGGGGAACTGGGAGCTGTTTTTT
d_gene: NA; abundance: many; v_gene: TRBV24-1; j_gene: TRBJ1-2; CDR3aa: CATSDPSGEDSNYGYTF; CDR3nt: TGTGCCACCAGTGATCCTTCGGGGGAAGACTCTAACTATGGCTACACCTTC
d_gene: NA; abundance: many; v_gene: TRBV2; j_gene: TRBJ2-7; CDR3aa: CASSWTTSSYEQYF; CDR3nt: TGTGCCAGCAGTTGGACCACCAGCTCCTACGAGCAGTACTTC
d_gene: NA; abundance: few; v_gene: TRBV19; j_gene: TRBJ2-7; CDR3aa: CASSMNGLYEQYF; CDR3nt: TGTGCCAGTAGTATGAACGGTCTCTACGAGCAGTACTTC
d_gene: TRBD1; abundance: many; v_gene: TRBV5-1; j_gene: TRBJ1-2; CDR3aa: CASSPGQAMVGYTF; CDR3nt: TGCGCCAGCAGCCCGGGACAGGCAATGGTTGGCTACACCTTC
d_gene: TRBD1; abundance: many; v_gene: TRBV6-5; j_gene: TRBJ1-1; CDR3aa: CASRRDRGGTEAFF; CDR3nt: TGTGCCAGCAGGCGGGACAGGGGGGGCACTGAAGCTTTCTTT
d_gene: TRBD2; abundance: many; v_gene: TRBV29-1; j_gene: TRBJ2-7; CDR3aa: CSVAPGREDEQYF; CDR3nt: TGCAGCGTTGCCCCAGGGAGGGAAGACGAGCAGTACTTC
d_gene: TRBD2; abundance: NA; v_gene: TRBV30; j_gene: TRBJ2-7; CDR3aa: CAWTAGTSGRRYEQYF; CDR3nt: TGTGCCTGGACCGCCGGGACTAGCGGGAGGAGGTACGAGCAGTACTTC
d_gene: NA; abundance: many; v_gene: TRBV6-1; j_gene: TRBJ1-1; CDR3aa: CASRPPGLEAFF; CDR3nt: TGTGCCAGCCGCCCCCCGGGACTTGAAGCTTTCTTT
d_gene: TRBD1; abundance: once; v_gene: TRBV12-3/TRBV12-4; j_gene: TRBJ2-7; CDR3aa: CASSLFGTGMAEQCF; CDR3nt: TGTGCCAGCAGTTTATTCGGGACAGGGATGGCCGAGCAGTGCTTC
d_gene: NA; abundance: NA; v_gene: TRBV2; j_gene: TRBJ2-5; CDR3aa: CASSSDSRQTQYF; CDR3nt: TGTGCCAGCAGTTCGGACAGCCGGCAGACCCAGTACTTC
d_gene: NA; abundance: many; v_gene: TRBV6-5; j_gene: TRBJ1-1; CDR3aa: CASTTRRGEAFF; CDR3nt: TGTGCCAGCACCACTCGCCGGGGTGAAGCTTTCTTT
d_gene: NA; abundance: once; v_gene: TRBV27; j_gene: TRBJ2-4; CDR3aa: CASSKNRVAKNIQYF; CDR3nt: TGTGCCAGCAGTAAGAACAGGGTGGCCAAAAACATTCAGTACTTC
d_gene: TRBD1; abundance: NA; v_gene: TRBV7-9; j_gene: TRBJ2-7; CDR3aa: CASSRLGTEDEQYF; CDR3nt: TGTGCCAGCAGTCGGCTGGGGACAGAGGACGAGCAGTACTTC
d_gene: TRBD2; abundance: many; v_gene: TRBV30; j_gene: TRBJ2-2; CDR3aa: CAWGTSLLGELFF; CDR3nt: TGTGCCTGGGGGACTAGCCTTCTTGGGGAGCTGTTTTTT
d_gene: TRBD1; abundance: NA; v_gene: TRBV28; j_gene: TRBJ2-7; CDR3aa: CASRPADRTAYEQYF; CDR3nt: TGTGCCAGCAGACCGGCGGACAGGACGGCCTACGAGCAGTACTTC
d_gene: NA; abundance: many; v_gene: TRBV19; j_gene: TRBJ1-1; CDR3aa: CASRGGGLNTEAFF; CDR3nt: TGTGCCAGTAGGGGAGGGGGTTTGAACACTGAAGCTTTCTTT
d_gene: TRBD2; abundance: many; v_gene: TRBV6-1; j_gene: TRBJ2-2; CDR3aa: CASSEDLRLATNTGELFF; CDR3nt: TGTGCCAGCAGTGAAGATTTGCGACTAGCAACTAACACCGGGGAGCTGTTTTTT
d_gene: NA; abundance: many; v_gene: TRBV27; j_gene: TRBJ2-7; CDR3aa: CASSSLQGNRYEQYF; CDR3nt: TGTGCCAGCAGTTCCCTACAGGGAAATAGGTACGAGCAGTACTTC
d_gene: TRBD1; abundance: many; v_gene: TRBV6-2/TRBV6-3; j_gene: TRBJ2-6; CDR3aa: CASSYPDRATSGANVLTF; CDR3nt: TGTGCCAGCAGTTACCCCGACAGGGCCACCTCTGGGGCCAACGTCCTGACTTTC
d_gene: NA; abundance: many; v_gene: TRBV28; j_gene: TRBJ2-2; CDR3aa: CASSLPTTGELFF; CDR3nt: TGTGCCAGCAGTTTACCAACCACCGGGGAGCTGTTTTTT
d_gene: NA; abundance: NA; v_gene: TRBV20-1; j_gene: TRBJ1-1; CDR3aa: CSAPARTEAFF; CDR3nt: TGCAGTGCCCCCGCCCGCACTGAAGCTTTCTTT
d_gene: TRBD1; abundance: many; v_gene: TRBV2; j_gene: TRBJ2-5; CDR3aa: CASKGDSTQETQYF; CDR3nt: TGTGCCAGCAAGGGGGACAGCACGCAAGAGACCCAGTACTTC
d_gene: NA; abundance: many; v_gene: TRBV12-3/TRBV12-4; j_gene: TRBJ2-7; CDR3aa: CASSLQAGTGGYEQYF; CDR3nt: TGTGCCAGCAGTCTCCAAGCGGGTACTGGTGGCTACGAGCAGTACTTC
d_gene: NA; abundance: few; v_gene: TRBV6-5; j_gene: TRBJ1-5; CDR3aa: CASSFSLVEPQHF; CDR3nt: TGTGCCAGCAGTTTTTCCCTCGTAGAGCCCCAGCATTTT
d_gene: TRBD1; abundance: few; v_gene: TRBV18; j_gene: TRBJ2-3; CDR3aa: CASSPPKGTGTDTQYF; CDR3nt: TGTGCCAGCTCACCACCGAAGGGGACAGGGACGGATACGCAGTATTTT
d_gene: TRBD2; abundance: many; v_gene: TRBV20-1; j_gene: TRBJ2-7; CDR3aa: CSATGPSGVSSYEQYF; CDR3nt: TGCAGTGCTACAGGTCCTAGCGGGGTCTCTTCCTACGAGCAGTACTTC
d_gene: NA; abundance: NA; v_gene: TRBV12-3/TRBV12-4; j_gene: TRBJ2-6; CDR3aa: CASSADSSGANVLTF; CDR3nt: TGTGCCAGCAGCGCGGACAGCTCTGGGGCCAACGTCCTGACTTTC
d_gene: NA; abundance: many; v_gene: TRBV19; j_gene: TRBJ1-1; CDR3aa: CASSIGRGTEAFF; CDR3nt: TGTGCCAGTAGTATAGGGCGGGGCACTGAAGCTTTCTTT
d_gene: TRBD2; abundance: many; v_gene: TRBV20-1; j_gene: TRBJ2-5; CDR3aa: CSARRGWTSGRGGQETQYF; CDR3nt: TGCAGTGCTAGAAGAGGTTGGACTAGCGGGAGAGGAGGGCAAGAGACCCAGTACTTC
d_gene: TRBD1; abundance: many; v_gene: TRBV6-2/TRBV6-3; j_gene: TRBJ1-5; CDR3aa: CASINRDRAYSNQPQHF; CDR3nt: TGTGCCAGCATTAACCGGGACAGAGCTTATAGCAATCAGCCCCAGCATTTT
d_gene: TRBD2; abundance: many; v_gene: TRBV29-1; j_gene: TRBJ2-7; CDR3aa: CSVRREGLAGEEQYF; CDR3nt: TGCAGCGTCCGCCGGGAGGGACTAGCGGGAGAGGAGCAGTACTTC
d_gene: NA; abundance: many; v_gene: TRBV19; j_gene: TRBJ2-7; CDR3aa: CASSGPRDGAYEQYF; CDR3nt: TGTGCCAGTAGTGGACCCCGGGACGGCGCCTACGAGCAGTACTTC
d_gene: NA; abundance: many; v_gene: TRBV7-2; j_gene: TRBJ2-7; CDR3aa: CASSLAGGGIYEQYF; CDR3nt: TGTGCCAGCAGCTTAGCGGGAGGAGGTATATACGAGCAGTACTTC
d_gene: NA; abundance: few; v_gene: TRBV6-1; j_gene: TRBJ2-2; CDR3aa: CASSEGASVMSGELFF; CDR3nt: TGTGCCAGCAGTGAAGGGGCTAGTGTGATGTCCGGGGAGCTGTTTTTT
d_gene: NA; abundance: few; v_gene: TRBV29-1; j_gene: TRBJ2-7; CDR3aa: CSVAAQRPFYEQYF; CDR3nt: TGCAGCGTAGCCGCCCAGAGACCTTTCTACGAGCAGTACTTC
d_gene: TRBD1; abundance: many; v_gene: TRBV12-3/TRBV12-4; j_gene: TRBJ2-4; CDR3aa: CASSIPGQGAGNIQYF; CDR3nt: TGTGCCAGCAGTATACCGGGACAGGGGGCGGGGAACATTCAGTACTTC
d_gene: NA; abundance: many; v_gene: TRBV6-1; j_gene: TRBJ1-5; CDR3aa: CASSEMGWPQHF; CDR3nt: TGTGCCAGCAGTGAGATGGGTTGGCCCCAGCATTTT
d_gene: TRBD1; abundance: many; v_gene: TRBV6-5; j_gene: TRBJ2-7; CDR3aa: CASRQGDLSYEQYF; CDR3nt: TGTGCCAGCAGACAGGGGGATCTCTCCTACGAGCAGTACTTC
d_gene: NA; abundance: once; v_gene: TRBV6-2/TRBV6-3; j_gene: TRBJ1-2; CDR3aa: CASSPAWDYGYTF; CDR3nt: TGTGCCAGCAGCCCAGCTTGGGACTATGGCTACACCTTC
d_gene: NA; abundance: NA; v_gene: TRBV9; j_gene: TRBJ2-7; CDR3aa: CASSVSGLAYEQYF; CDR3nt: TGTGCCAGCAGCGTATCCGGACTGGCCTACGAGCAGTACTTC
d_gene: TRBD2; abundance: many; v_gene: TRBV13; j_gene: TRBJ2-7; CDR3aa: CASSMGLAGSYEQYF; CDR3nt: TGTGCCAGCAGTATGGGGCTAGCGGGATCCTACGAGCAGTACTTC
d_gene: TRBD2; abundance: many; v_gene: TRBV12-3/TRBV12-4; j_gene: TRBJ2-2; CDR3aa: CASRRSGSPTGELFF; CDR3nt: TGTGCCAGCAGACGAAGCGGGAGTCCCACCGGGGAGCTGTTTTTT
d_gene: TRBD1; abundance: NA; v_gene: TRBV7-8; j_gene: TRBJ1-2; CDR3aa: CASSLEGQGAFWDGYTF; CDR3nt: TGTGCCAGCAGCTTAGAAGGACAGGGGGCTTTTTGGGATGGCTACACCTTC
d_gene: NA; abundance: NA; v_gene: TRBV5-1; j_gene: TRBJ1-3; CDR3aa: CASSGGTPSGNTIYF; CDR3nt: TGCGCCAGCAGTGGGGGTACTCCCTCTGGAAACACCATATATTTT
d_gene: NA; abundance: many; v_gene: TRBV24-1; j_gene: TRBJ2-5; CDR3aa: CATSEGTEYQETQYF; CDR3nt: TGTGCCACCAGTGAGGGGACGGAGTACCAAGAGACCCAGTACTTC
d_gene: NA; abundance: many; v_gene: TRBV28; j_gene: TRBJ2-4; CDR3aa: CASSSILLQYF; CDR3nt: TGTGCCAGCAGTTCTATCCTACTTCAGTACTTC
d_gene: NA; abundance: many; v_gene: TRBV6-5; j_gene: TRBJ1-5; CDR3aa: CASSYSMGVNSNQPQHF; CDR3nt: TGTGCCAGCAGTTACTCGATGGGTGTTAATAGCAATCAGCCCCAGCATTTT
d_gene: NA; abundance: NA; v_gene: TRBV7-9; j_gene: TRBJ1-1; CDR3aa: CASSLVPPEAFF; CDR3nt: TGTGCCAGCAGCTTAGTACCGCCTGAAGCTTTCTTT
d_gene: TRBD1; abundance: few; v_gene: TRBV7-8; j_gene: TRBJ1-2; CDR3aa: CASSQGTGDYGYTF; CDR3nt: TGTGCCAGCAGCCAGGGGACAGGAGACTATGGCTACACCTTC
d_gene: NA; abundance: many; v_gene: TRBV27; j_gene: TRBJ2-7; CDR3aa: CASRAAGGADEQYF; CDR3nt: TGTGCCAGCAGAGCCGCCGGGGGAGCGGACGAGCAGTACTTC
d_gene: TRBD2; abundance: few; v_gene: TRBV7-2; j_gene: TRBJ2-5; CDR3aa: CASSHPSTSGRGTQYF; CDR3nt: TGTGCCAGCAGCCACCCATCGACTAGCGGGAGAGGGACCCAGTACTTC
d_gene: TRBD2; abundance: many; v_gene: TRBV6-2/TRBV6-3; j_gene: TRBJ2-2; CDR3aa: CASSYPTWTSTVRRTGELFF; CDR3nt: TGTGCCAGCAGTTACCCAACATGGACTAGCACGGTGAGGAGGACCGGGGAGCTGTTTTTT
d_gene: NA; abundance: NA; v_gene: TRBV30; j_gene: TRBJ2-7; CDR3aa: CAWSVQLVYEQYF; CDR3nt: TGTGCCTGGAGTGTCCAGTTAGTTTACGAGCAGTACTTC
d_gene: NA; abundance: few; v_gene: TRBV7-9; j_gene: TRBJ1-1; CDR3aa: CASSLQGRAEAFF; CDR3nt: TGTGCCAGCAGCTTACAGGGTAGGGCTGAAGCTTTCTTT